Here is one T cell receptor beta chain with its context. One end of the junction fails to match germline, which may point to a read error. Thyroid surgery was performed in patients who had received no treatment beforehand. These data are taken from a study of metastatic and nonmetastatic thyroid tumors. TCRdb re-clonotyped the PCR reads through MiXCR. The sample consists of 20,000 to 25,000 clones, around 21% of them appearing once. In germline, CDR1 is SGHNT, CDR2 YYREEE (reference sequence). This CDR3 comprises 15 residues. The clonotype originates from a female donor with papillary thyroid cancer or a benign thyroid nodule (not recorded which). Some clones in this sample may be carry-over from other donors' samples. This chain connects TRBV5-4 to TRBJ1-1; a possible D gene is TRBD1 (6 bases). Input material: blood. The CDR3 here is CSSSPTTTGNTEAFF. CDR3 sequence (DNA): TGTTCCAGCAGCCCGACCACGACAGGGAACACTGAAGCTTTCTTT. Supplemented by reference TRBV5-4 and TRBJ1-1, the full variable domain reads ETGVTQSPTHLIKTRGQQVTLRCSSQSGHNTVSWYQQALGQGPQFIFQYYREEENGRGNFPPRFSGLQFPNYSSELNVNALELDDSALYLCSSSPTTTGNTEAFFGQGTRLTVV.